This TCR beta chain was sequenced during a study of T cell repertoires in cytomegalovirus infection. About the research overall: Public TCR beta signature analysis indicated the presence of both CMV infection and matching HLA type. Study-wide points: The ex vivo response showed dominance by HLA-C-restricted CMV-specific TCR beta clonotypes. Based on cumulative public TCR beta family frequency, carriers of CMV plus the relevant HLA were identified.

CDR1 and CDR2 (germline): MNHNS, SASEGT. V lost 2 bases and J lost 7, with 15 bases in between. This CDR3 is 15 amino acids long. TCRdb reanalysed the reads using MiXCR and keeps one entry per CDR3 protein. The table lists approximately 400,000 distinct CDR3 sequences, 31% of them singletons. Of note for this clonotype: Its antigen is still unknown.

The chain recombines TRBV6-1 with TRBJ2-1; D remains unclear. The sequence came from a human donor in good health (CMV status not recorded). Some clones in this sample may be carry-over from other donors' samples. The sequenced material came from PBMCs. CDR3 loop: CASSEPRNGLNEQFF. For the CDR3, the DNA is TGTGCCAGCAGTGAACCCAGAAACGGGTTAAATGAGCAGTTCTTC.